The sequence of this T cell receptor beta chain was determined in a study of blood T cell repertoires in COVID-19. Looking at the study overall: PBMCs, B-cell-depleted T cells, or T cells provided the cDNA or gDNA that made up the material.

The germline gives CDR1 MNHNY, CDR2 SVGAGI (reference sequence). This CDR3 comprises 13 residues. V was shortened by 1 base and J by 4 bases, with 7 bases between the two germline ends. This clone appeared a single time. Repertoires were generated with immunoSEQ multiplex PCR, while TCRdb's copy carries only in-frame clones and drops some. The table shows some 150,000 clones, with 84% occurring only once. This chain connects TRBV6-6 to TRBJ1-1; unclear D gene. The source is a woman of 80 years or more in a cohort sampled during active or convalescent COVID-19. The sample was peripheral blood. The CDR3 is CASSYYRGTEAFF. The DNA for the CDR3 is TGTGCCAGCAGTTACTATCGGGGCACTGAAGCTTTCTTT.